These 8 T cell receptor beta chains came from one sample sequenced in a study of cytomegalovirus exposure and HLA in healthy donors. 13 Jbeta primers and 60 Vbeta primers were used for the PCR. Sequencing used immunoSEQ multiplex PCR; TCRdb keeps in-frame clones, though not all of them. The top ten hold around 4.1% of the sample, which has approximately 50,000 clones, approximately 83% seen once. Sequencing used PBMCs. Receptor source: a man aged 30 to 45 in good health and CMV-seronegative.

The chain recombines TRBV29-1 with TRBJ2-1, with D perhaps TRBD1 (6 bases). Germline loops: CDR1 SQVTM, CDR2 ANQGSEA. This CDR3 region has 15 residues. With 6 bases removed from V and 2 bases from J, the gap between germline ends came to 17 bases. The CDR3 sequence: CSVVNRDTPYNEQFF. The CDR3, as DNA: TGCAGCGTGGTCAACCGGGACACACCCTACAATGAGCAGTTCTTC.

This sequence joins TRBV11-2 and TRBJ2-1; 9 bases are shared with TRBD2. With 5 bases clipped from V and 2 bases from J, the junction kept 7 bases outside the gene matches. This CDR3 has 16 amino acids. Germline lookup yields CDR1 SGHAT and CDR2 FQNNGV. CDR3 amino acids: CASSTGGGGAYNEQFF. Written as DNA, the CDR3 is TGTGCCAGCAGCACCGGCGGGGGGGGCGCCTACAATGAGCAGTTCTTC.

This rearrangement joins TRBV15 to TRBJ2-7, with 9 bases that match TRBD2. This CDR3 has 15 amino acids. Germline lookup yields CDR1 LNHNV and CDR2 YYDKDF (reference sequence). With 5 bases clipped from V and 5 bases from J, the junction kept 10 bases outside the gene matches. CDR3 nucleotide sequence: TGTGCCACCAGCCCTCGCGCTGGCGGGGGGGACGAGCAGTACTTC. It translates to CATSPRAGGGDEQYF.

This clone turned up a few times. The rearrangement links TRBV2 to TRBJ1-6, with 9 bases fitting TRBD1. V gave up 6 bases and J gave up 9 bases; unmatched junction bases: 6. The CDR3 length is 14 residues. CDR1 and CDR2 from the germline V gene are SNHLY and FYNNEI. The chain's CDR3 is CASREGQGGSPLHF. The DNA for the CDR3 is TGTGCCAGCAGAGAGGGACAGGGAGGTTCACCCCTCCACTTT.

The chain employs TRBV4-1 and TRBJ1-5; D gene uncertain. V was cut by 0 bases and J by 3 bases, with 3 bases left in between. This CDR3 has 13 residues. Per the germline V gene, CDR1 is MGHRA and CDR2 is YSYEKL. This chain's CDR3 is CASSQDINQPQHF. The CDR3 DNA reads TGCGCCAGCAGCCAAGATATCAATCAGCCCCAGCATTTT.

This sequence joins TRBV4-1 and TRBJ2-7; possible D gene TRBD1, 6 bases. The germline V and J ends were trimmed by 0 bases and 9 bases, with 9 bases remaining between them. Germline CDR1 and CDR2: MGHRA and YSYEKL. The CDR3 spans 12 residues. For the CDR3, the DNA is TGCGCCAGCAGCCAAGAGGGGGCGCCGCAGTACTTC. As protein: CASSQEGAPQYF.

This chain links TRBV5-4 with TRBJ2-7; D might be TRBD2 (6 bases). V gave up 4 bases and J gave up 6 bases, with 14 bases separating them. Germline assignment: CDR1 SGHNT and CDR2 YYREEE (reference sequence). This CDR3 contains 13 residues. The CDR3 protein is CASSPPGDGEQYF. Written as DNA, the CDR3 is TGTGCCAGCAGCCCCCCGGGGGACGGCGAGCAGTACTTC.

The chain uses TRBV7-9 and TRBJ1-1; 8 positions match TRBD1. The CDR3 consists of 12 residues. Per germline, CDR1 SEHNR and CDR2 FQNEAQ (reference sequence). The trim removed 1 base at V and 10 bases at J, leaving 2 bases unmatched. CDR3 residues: CASSLGTGRAFF. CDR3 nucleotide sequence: TGTGCCAGCAGCTTAGGGACAGGGCGAGCTTTCTTT.